A selection of T cell receptor beta chains follows, all from one sample in a study of blood T cells in healthy people across ages. TCRdb passed the 5' RACE reads through MiXCR, listing each CDR3 protein once. The sample records about 680,000 distinct CDR3 sequences, 49% being singletons. Specimen: blood. Every receptor here comes from a woman aged 55-75 years in good health. The CDR3 runs from the conserved cysteine through the conserved F or W. D genes are given only for firm matches. Size is stated for part of the rows, as once, few or many counts, or as a class when the clone is expanded.

D gene: TRBD2
clone size: -
CDR3 length: 16
V gene: TRBV12-3/TRBV12-4
J gene: TRBJ2-5
CDR3 protein: CASSLQAGGQKETQYF
CDR3 DNA: TGTGCCAGCAGTTTACAAGCGGGAGGACAGAAGGAGACCCAGTACTTC

D gene: TRBD2
clone size: few
CDR3 length: 12
V gene: TRBV10-3
J gene: TRBJ2-5
CDR3 protein: CAGSGGEGTQYF
CDR3 DNA: TGTGCCGGTAGCGGGGGCGAAGGGACCCAGTACTTC

D gene: TRBD1
clone size: -
CDR3 length: 15
V gene: TRBV7-9
J gene: TRBJ2-5
CDR3 protein: CASSQHRQGRETQYF
CDR3 DNA: TGTGCCAGCAGCCAACATCGACAGGGGAGAGAGACCCAGTACTTC

D gene: -
clone size: few
CDR3 length: 10
V gene: TRBV20-1
J gene: TRBJ2-1
CDR3 protein: CSAYLNEQFF
CDR3 DNA: TGCAGTGCTTACCTCAATGAGCAGTTCTTC

D gene: -
clone size: -
CDR3 length: 12
V gene: TRBV29-1
J gene: TRBJ2-5
CDR3 protein: CSVYRTGETQYF
CDR3 DNA: TGCAGCGTTTATCGTACGGGAGAGACCCAGTACTTC

D gene: TRBD2
clone size: few
CDR3 length: 15
V gene: TRBV7-2
J gene: TRBJ2-7
CDR3 protein: CASSQLSGSGYEQYF
CDR3 DNA: TGTGCCAGCAGCCAACTTAGCGGGAGCGGCTACGAGCAGTACTTC

D gene: -
clone size: -
CDR3 length: 15
V gene: TRBV5-1
J gene: TRBJ2-1
CDR3 protein: CASSLQLSSYNEQFF
CDR3 DNA: TGCGCCAGCAGCCTGCAGCTAAGCTCCTACAATGAGCAGTTCTTC

D gene: -
clone size: few
CDR3 length: 13
V gene: TRBV10-3
J gene: TRBJ1-4
CDR3 protein: CAIRGRSNEKLFF
CDR3 DNA: TGTGCCATCAGGGGACGGAGTAATGAAAAACTGTTTTTT

D gene: TRBD2
clone size: -
CDR3 length: 16
V gene: TRBV5-1
J gene: TRBJ2-7
CDR3 protein: CASSPPVAGGPEEQYF
CDR3 DNA: TGCGCCAGCAGTCCACCTGTGGCGGGAGGGCCTGAAGAGCAGTACTTC

D gene: TRBD1
clone size: -
CDR3 length: 13
V gene: TRBV7-2
J gene: TRBJ2-7
CDR3 protein: CASSLTGDYEQYF
CDR3 DNA: TGTGCCAGCAGCTTGACAGGGGACTACGAGCAGTACTTC

D gene: -
clone size: -
CDR3 length: 13
V gene: TRBV18
J gene: TRBJ2-5
CDR3 protein: CASSSGRQETQYF
CDR3 DNA: TGTGCCAGCTCATCGGGAAGGCAAGAGACCCAGTACTTC

D gene: -
clone size: few
CDR3 length: 12
V gene: TRBV20-1
J gene: TRBJ2-7
CDR3 protein: CSARASDYEQYF
CDR3 DNA: TGCAGTGCGAGGGCTAGCGATTACGAGCAGTACTTC

D gene: -
clone size: few
CDR3 length: 14
V gene: TRBV6-1
J gene: TRBJ2-5
CDR3 protein: CASSEVTGMETQYF
CDR3 DNA: TGTGCCAGCAGTGAAGTCACAGGGATGGAGACCCAGTACTTC

D gene: TRBD1
clone size: -
CDR3 length: 16
V gene: TRBV11-2
J gene: TRBJ1-6
CDR3 protein: CASSLRQGVSNSPLHF
CDR3 DNA: TGTGCCAGCAGCTTAAGACAGGGGGTCTCCAATTCACCCCTCCACTTT

D gene: -
clone size: many
CDR3 length: 14
V gene: TRBV11-1
J gene: TRBJ2-1
CDR3 protein: CASSLETEYNEQFF
CDR3 DNA: TGTGCCAGCAGCTTAGAGACAGAATACAATGAGCAGTTCTTC

D gene: -
clone size: -
CDR3 length: 13
V gene: TRBV5-1
J gene: TRBJ1-2
CDR3 protein: CASSLHDSYGYTF
CDR3 DNA: TGCGCCAGCAGCTTGCACGACAGCTATGGCTACACCTTC

D gene: -
clone size: -
CDR3 length: 15
V gene: TRBV4-1
J gene: TRBJ2-7
CDR3 protein: CASSQDRGESYEQYF
CDR3 DNA: TGCGCCAGCAGCCAAGATAGAGGGGAATCCTACGAGCAGTACTTC

D gene: TRBD2
clone size: few
CDR3 length: 16
V gene: TRBV5-1
J gene: TRBJ2-5
CDR3 protein: CASDLLGTSGQETQYF
CDR3 DNA: TGCGCCAGCGACCTCCTAGGGACTAGCGGACAAGAGACCCAGTACTTC

D gene: -
clone size: -
CDR3 length: 15
V gene: TRBV7-2
J gene: TRBJ2-4
CDR3 protein: CASSLASLAKTIQYF
CDR3 DNA: TGTGCCAGCAGCTTAGCGAGTTTAGCCAAAACCATTCAGTACTTC

D gene: TRBD2
clone size: -
CDR3 length: 15
V gene: TRBV29-1
J gene: TRBJ2-3
CDR3 protein: CSAVGVAGALDTQYF
CDR3 DNA: TGCAGCGCCGTTGGGGTGGCGGGAGCCCTAGATACGCAGTATTTT

D gene: -
clone size: -
CDR3 length: 15
V gene: TRBV7-2
J gene: TRBJ2-7
CDR3 protein: CASSLAGERPYEQYF
CDR3 DNA: TGTGCCAGCAGCTTAGCGGGAGAGAGACCCTACGAGCAGTACTTC

D gene: TRBD1
clone size: once
CDR3 length: 18
V gene: TRBV6-2/TRBV6-3
J gene: TRBJ1-1
CDR3 protein: CASSYRQGGLFMNTEAFF
CDR3 DNA: TGTGCCAGCAGTTACCGACAGGGGGGACTTTTTATGAACACTGAGGCTTTCTTT